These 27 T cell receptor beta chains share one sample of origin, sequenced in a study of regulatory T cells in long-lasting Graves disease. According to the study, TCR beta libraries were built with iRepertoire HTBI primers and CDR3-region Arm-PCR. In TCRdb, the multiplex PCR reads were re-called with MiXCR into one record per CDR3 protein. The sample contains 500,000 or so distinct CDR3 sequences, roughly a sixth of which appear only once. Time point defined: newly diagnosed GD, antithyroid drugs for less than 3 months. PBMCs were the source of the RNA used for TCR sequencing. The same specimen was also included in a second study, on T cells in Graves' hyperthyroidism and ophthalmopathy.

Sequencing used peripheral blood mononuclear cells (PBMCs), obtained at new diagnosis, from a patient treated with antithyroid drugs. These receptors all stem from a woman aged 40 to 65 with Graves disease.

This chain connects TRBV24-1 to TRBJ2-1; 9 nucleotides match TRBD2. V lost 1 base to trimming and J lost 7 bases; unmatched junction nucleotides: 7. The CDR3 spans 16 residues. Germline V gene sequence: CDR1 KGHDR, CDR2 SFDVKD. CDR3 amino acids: CATSDFGLAGMNEQFF. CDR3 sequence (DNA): TGTGCCACCAGTGATTTCGGCCTAGCGGGGATGAATGAGCAGTTCTTC.

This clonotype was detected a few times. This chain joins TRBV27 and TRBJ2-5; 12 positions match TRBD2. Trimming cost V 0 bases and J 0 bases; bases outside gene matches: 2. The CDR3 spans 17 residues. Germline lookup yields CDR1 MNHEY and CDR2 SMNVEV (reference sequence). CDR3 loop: CASSLSGLAGYQETQYF. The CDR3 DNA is TGTGCCAGCAGTTTATCTGGACTAGCGGGGTACCAAGAGACCCAGTACTTC.

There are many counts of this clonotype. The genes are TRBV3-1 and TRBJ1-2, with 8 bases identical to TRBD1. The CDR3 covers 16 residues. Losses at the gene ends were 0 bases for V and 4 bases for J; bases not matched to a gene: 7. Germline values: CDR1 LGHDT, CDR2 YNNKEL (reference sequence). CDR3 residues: CASSQEVWTGSYGYTF. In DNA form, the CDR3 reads TGTGCCAGCAGCCAAGAAGTTTGGACAGGGAGCTATGGCTACACCTTC.

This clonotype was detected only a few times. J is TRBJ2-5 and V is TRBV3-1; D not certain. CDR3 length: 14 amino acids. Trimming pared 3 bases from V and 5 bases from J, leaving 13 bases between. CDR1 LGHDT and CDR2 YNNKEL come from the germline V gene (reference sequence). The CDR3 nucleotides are TGTGCCAGCAGCCATATGGCGCCTGGGGAGACCCAGTACTTC. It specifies CASSHMAPGETQYF.

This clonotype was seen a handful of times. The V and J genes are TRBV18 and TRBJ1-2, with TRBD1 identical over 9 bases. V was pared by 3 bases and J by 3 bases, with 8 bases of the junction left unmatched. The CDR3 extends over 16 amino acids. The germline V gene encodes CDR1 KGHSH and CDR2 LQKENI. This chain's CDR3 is CASSPYRGQQDYGYTF. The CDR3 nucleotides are TGTGCCAGCTCACCCTACAGGGGGCAGCAGGACTATGGCTACACCTTC.

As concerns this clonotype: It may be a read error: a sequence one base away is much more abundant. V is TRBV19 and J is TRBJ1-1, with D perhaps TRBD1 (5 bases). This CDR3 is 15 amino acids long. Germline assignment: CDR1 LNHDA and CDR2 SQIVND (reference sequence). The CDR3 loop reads CARRTIGQTRTEAFF. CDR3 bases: TGTGCCCGTAGGACAATTGGGCAGACGCGCACTGAAGCTTTCTTT.

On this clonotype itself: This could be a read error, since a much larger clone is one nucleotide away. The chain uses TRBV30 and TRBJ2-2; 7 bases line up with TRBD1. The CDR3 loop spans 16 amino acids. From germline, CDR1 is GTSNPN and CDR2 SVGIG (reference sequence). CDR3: CAWSVLDRKITGELVF. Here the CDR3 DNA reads TGTGCCTGGAGTGTACTGGACAGGAAAATCACCGGGGAGCTGGTTTTT.

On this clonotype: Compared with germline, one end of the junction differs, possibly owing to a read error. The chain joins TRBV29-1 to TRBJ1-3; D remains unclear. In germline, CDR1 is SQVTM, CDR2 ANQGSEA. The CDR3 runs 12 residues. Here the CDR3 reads CSVGGRGNTLYF. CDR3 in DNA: TGCAGCGTTGGAGGTCGTGGAAACACCTTATATTTT.

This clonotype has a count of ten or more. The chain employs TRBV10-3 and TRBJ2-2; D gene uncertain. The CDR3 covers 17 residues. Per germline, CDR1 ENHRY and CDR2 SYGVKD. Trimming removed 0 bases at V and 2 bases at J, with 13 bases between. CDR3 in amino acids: CAISESTFFTNTGELFF. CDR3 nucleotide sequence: TGTGCCATCAGTGAGTCGACTTTTTTCACTAACACCGGGGAGCTGTTTTTT.

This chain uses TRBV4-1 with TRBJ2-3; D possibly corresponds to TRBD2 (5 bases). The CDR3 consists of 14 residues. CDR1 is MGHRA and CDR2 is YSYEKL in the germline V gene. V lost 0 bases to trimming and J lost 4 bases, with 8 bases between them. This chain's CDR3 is CASSQEAGADTQYF. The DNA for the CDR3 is TGCGCCAGCAGCCAAGAAGCCGGGGCAGATACGCAGTATTTT.

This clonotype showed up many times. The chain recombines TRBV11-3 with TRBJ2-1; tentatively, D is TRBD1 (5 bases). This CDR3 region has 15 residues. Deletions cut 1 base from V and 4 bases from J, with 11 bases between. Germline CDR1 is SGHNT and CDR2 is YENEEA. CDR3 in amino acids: CASSLGQTDYNEQFF. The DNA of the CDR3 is TGTGCCAGCAGCTTAGGCCAGACAGATTACAATGAGCAGTTCTTC.

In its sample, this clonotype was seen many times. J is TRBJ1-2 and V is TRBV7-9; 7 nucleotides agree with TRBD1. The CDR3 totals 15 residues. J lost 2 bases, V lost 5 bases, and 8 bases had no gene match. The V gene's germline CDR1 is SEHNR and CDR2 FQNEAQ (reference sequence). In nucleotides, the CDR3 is TGTGCCAGCAGCACCTTAGGGGGCGCGAACTATGGCTACACCTTC. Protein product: CASSTLGGANYGYTF.

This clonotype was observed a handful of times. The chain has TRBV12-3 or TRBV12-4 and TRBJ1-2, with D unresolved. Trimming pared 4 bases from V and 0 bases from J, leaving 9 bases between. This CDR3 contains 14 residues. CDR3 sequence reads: CASSSPGANYGYTF. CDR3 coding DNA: TGTGCCAGCAGTTCACCGGGAGCTAACTATGGCTACACCTTC.

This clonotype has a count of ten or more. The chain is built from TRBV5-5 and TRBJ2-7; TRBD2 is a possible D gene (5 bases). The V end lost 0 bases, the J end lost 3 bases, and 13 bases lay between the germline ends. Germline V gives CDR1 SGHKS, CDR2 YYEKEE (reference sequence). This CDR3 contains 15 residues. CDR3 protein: CASSLDWTSVYEQYF. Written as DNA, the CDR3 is TGTGCCAGCAGCTTGGACTGGACTTCGGTCTACGAGCAGTACTTC.

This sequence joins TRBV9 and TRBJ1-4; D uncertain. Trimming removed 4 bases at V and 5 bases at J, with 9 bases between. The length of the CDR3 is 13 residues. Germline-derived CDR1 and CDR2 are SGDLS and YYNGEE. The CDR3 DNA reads TGTGCCAGCAGCCGCATGGCCAATGAAAAACTGTTTTTT. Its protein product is CASSRMANEKLFF.

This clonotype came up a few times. CDR3 sequence reads: CASSEAAGAGQPQHF. CDR3 nucleotides: TGTGCCAGCAGTGAAGCGGCCGGGGCGGGGCAGCCCCAGCATTTT. This chain connects TRBV2 to TRBJ1-5; perhaps TRBD1 as D (5 bases). Per the germline V gene, CDR1 is SNHLY and CDR2 is FYNNEI. The CDR3 has 15 residues. V lost 0 bases, J lost 7 bases, and 13 bases lay in between.

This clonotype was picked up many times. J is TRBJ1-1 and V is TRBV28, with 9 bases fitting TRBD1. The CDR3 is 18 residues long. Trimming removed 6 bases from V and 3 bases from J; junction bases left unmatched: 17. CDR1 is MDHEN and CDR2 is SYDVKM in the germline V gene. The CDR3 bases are TGTGCCAGCAGGGAGAGGGACAGGGCGGTTCCCCCTTACACTGAAGCTTTCTTT. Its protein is CASRERDRAVPPYTEAFF. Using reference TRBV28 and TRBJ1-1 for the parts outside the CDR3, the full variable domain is DVKVTQSSRYLVKRTGEKVFLECVQDMDHENMFWYRQDPGLGLRLIYFSYDVKMKEKGDIPEGYSVSREKKERFSLILESASTNQTSMYLCASRERDRAVPPYTEAFFGQGTRLTVV.

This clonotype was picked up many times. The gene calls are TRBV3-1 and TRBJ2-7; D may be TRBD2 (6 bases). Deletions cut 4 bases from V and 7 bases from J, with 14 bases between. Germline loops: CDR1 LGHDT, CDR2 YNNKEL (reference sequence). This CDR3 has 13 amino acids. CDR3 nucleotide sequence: TGTGCCAGCAGCCCCGCGGGGTCTTTTGAGCAGTACTTC. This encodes CASSPAGSFEQYF.

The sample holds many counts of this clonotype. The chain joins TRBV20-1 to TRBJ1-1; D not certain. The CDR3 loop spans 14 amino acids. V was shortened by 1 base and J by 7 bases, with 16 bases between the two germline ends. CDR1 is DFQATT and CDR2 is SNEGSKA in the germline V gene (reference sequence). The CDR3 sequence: CSARVEGRQFEAFF. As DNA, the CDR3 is TGCAGTGCTAGAGTTGAAGGCAGGCAATTTGAAGCTTTCTTT.

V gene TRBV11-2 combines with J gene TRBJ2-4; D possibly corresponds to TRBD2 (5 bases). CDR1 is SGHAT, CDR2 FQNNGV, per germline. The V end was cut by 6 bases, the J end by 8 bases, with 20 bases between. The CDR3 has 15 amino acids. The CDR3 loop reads CASSPGWTGKDIQYF. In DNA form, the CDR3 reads TGTGCCAGCAGTCCCGGCTGGACTGGGAAGGACATTCAGTACTTC.

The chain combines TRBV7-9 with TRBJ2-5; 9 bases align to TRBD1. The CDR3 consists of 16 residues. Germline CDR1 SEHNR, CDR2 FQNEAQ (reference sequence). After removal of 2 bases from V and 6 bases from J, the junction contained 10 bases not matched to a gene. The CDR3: CASSLRPGTGKKTQYF. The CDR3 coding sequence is TGTGCCAGCAGCTTAAGGCCAGGGACAGGGAAAAAGACCCAGTACTTC.

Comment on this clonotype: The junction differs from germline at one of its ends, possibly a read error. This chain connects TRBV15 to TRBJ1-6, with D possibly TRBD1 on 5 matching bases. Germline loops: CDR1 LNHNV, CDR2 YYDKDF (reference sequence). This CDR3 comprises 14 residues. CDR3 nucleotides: TGTGCCACCAGCCCCCAGAGGGGAGGGTCACTCCTCCACTTT. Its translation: CATSPQRGGSLLHF.

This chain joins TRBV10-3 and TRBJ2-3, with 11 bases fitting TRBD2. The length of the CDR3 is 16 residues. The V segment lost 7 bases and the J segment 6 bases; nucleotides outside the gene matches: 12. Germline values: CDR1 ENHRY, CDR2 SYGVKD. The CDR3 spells CAIMLAGGTSFDTQYF. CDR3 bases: TGTGCCATCATGCTAGCGGGGGGAACCAGCTTTGATACGCAGTATTTT.

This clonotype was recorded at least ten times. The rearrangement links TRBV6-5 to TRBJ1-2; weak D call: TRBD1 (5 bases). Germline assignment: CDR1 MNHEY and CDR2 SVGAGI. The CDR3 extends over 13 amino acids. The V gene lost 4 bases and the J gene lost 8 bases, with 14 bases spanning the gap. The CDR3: CASSSGGDWGYTF. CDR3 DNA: TGTGCCAGCAGTTCTGGGGGAGATTGGGGCTACACCTTC.

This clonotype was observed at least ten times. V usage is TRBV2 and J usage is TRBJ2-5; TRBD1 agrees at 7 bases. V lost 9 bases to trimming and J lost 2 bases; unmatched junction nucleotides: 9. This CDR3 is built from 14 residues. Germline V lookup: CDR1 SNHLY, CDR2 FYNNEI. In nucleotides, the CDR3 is TGTGCCAGTAGGGACCGGGACAGACAAGAGACCCAGTACTTC. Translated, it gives CASRDRDRQETQYF.

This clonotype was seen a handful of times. The CDR3 region is CASSLMGFLYGYTF. CDR3 nucleotides: TGTGCCAGCAGCTTGATGGGGTTTTTATATGGCTACACCTTC. The chain couples TRBV7-2 to TRBJ1-2; D is unclear. V lost 3 bases and J lost 5, with 13 bases in between. The CDR3 is 14 amino acids. CDR1 and CDR2 (germline): SGHTA, FQGNSA.

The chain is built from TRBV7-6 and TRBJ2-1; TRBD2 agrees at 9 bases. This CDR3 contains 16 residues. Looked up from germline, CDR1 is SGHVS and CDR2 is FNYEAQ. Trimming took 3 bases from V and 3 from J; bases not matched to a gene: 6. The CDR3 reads CASSLGTSTLYNEQFF. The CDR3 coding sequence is TGTGCCAGCAGCTTGGGGACTAGCACCCTCTACAATGAGCAGTTCTTC.